This TCR beta chain appears in the sequencing data of a study of OX40 agonist ivuxolimab in advanced cancers. Background on the whole study: The costimulatory receptor OX40 (CD134) was targeted by ivuxolimab, a fully human IgG2 agonistic monoclonal antibody. Intravenous ivuxolimab was administered to patients every 2 weeks at six dose levels: 0.01, 0.1, 0.3, 1.5, 3 and 10 mg/kg. Of the approximately 50 dose-escalation patients, hepatocellular carcinoma was present in about 20, melanoma in approximately 15, renal cell carcinoma in 9 and head and neck cancer in 9. In the dose-escalation cohort, around four fifths of patients were male, and the mean age was 60 years with a range of roughly 20 to 79. Prior anti-PD-1, anti-PD-L1 or anti-CTLA-4 therapy was permitted, and checkpoint inhibitors had been received by less than 45% of dose-escalation patients. Partial responses were achieved by three dose-escalation patients, of whom one had hepatocellular carcinoma and two had cutaneous melanoma. The point of sequencing TCRbeta in the periphery was to test whether ivuxolimab changed TCR sequence diversity and drove clonal T-cell expansion. The paper covers the monotherapy dose-escalation part of the phase I ivuxolimab trial, which included N = 52 patients.

This clone was seen just once. Its antigen has not been determined. There are no base qualities to consult, and no much larger clone falls within one base. Genomic DNA was extracted from sorted cells for sequencing of the TCRbeta CDR3 region. The immunoSEQ Assay was used to sequence the TCRbeta CDR3 regions. Not all clones reach the TCRdb copy of this immuneACCESS table, which keeps in-frame sequences only. Checked studies attribute under half of the gap to unresolved V genes and leave the rest unexplained. The sample includes 95,000 to 150,000 clones, with roughly 93% observed a single time. The ten most abundant clones make up less than 0.2% of the sample. Overall study results and their limits: In partial responders in the 0.1-3.0 mg/kg groups, normalized peripheral clonal expansion was found to be among the lowest, especially among CD8+ T cells. The antigen specificity of the peripheral T cells that underwent clonal expansion was not determined. At doses of 0.1 to 3.0 mg/kg, clonal expansion of both CD4+ and CD8+ T cells in blood was seen between baseline and week 6. Low levels of normalized T-cell clonal expansion were also seen in some patients who did not respond. After ivuxolimab, CD8+ T cells had more expanded clones than CD4+ T cells on average.

V is cut by 5 bases and J by 2 bases, and the space between the germline ends is 13 bases. The CDR3 has 15 amino acids, counting the end cysteine and phenylalanine. Left in the record is the CDR3 DNA by itself, 45 bases read in frame from the first base. Looking up the germline V gene (reference sequence) yields CDR1 MNHEY and CDR2 SMNVEV. Patients with autoimmune disease history or receiving systemic immunosuppression were excluded from the trial. Peripheral blood for TCR sequencing was drawn from every dose cohort at baseline, at cycle 4 day 1 and at cycle 7 day 1. Samples were obtained from an open-label, multicenter, first-in-human phase I dose-escalation trial of ivuxolimab. Adults with locally advanced or metastatic melanoma, renal cell, hepatocellular, or head and neck squamous cell carcinoma were enrolled in the trial. Before TCR sequencing, CD4+ T cells and CD8+ T cells were sorted from peripheral blood as separate populations.

The sequence joins TRBV27 to TRBJ2-1; the D gene may be TRBD1 or TRBD2, since each aligns over 5 bases. The TCR sequence derives from an adult with an advanced solid tumor such as melanoma, head and neck, liver or kidney cancer. The source material was CD4+ or CD8+ T cells sorted from blood, sampled in a trial of the OX40 agonist ivuxolimab. DNA sequence: TGTGCCAGCAGTAGGGGCCGGGGCACCTACAATGAGCAGTTCTTC. This sequence encodes CASSRGRGTYNEQFF.